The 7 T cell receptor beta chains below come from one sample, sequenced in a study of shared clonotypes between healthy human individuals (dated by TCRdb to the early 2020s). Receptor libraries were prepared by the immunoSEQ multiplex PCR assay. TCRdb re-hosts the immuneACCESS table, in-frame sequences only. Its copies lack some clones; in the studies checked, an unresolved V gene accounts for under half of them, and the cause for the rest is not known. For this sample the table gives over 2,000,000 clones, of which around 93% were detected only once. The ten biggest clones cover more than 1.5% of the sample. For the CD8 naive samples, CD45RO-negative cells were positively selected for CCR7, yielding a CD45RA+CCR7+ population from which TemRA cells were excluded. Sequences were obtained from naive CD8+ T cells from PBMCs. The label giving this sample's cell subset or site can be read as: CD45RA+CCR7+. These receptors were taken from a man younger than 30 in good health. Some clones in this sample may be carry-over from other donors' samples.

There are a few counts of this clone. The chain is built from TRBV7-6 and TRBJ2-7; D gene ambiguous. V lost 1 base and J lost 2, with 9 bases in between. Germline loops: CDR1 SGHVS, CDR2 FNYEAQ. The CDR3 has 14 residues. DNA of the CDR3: TGTGCCAGCAGCTTAGGTATTGGTACCTACGAGCAGTACTTC. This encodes CASSLGIGTYEQYF.

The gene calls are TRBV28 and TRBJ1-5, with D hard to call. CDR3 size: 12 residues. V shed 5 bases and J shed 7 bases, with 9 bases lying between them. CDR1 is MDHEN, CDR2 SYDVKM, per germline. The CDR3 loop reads CASSTAEQPQHF. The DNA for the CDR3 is TGTGCCAGCAGTACGGCGGAACAGCCCCAGCATTTT.

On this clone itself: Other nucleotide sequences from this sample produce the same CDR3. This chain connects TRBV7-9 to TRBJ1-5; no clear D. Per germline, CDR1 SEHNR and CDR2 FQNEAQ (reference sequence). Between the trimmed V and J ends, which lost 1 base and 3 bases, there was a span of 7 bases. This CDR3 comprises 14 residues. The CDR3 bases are TGTGCCAGCAGCTTAGGGGGTATCAATCAGCCCCAGCATTTT. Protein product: CASSLGGINQPQHF.

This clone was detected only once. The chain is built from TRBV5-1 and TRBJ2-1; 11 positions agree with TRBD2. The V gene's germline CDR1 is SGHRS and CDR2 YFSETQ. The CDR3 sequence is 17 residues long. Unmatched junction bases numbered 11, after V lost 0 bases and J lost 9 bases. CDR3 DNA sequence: TGCGCCAGCAGCTTGGCGAGACTAGCGGGGTTGGGGAGTGAGCAGTTCTTC. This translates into CASSLARLAGLGSEQFF.

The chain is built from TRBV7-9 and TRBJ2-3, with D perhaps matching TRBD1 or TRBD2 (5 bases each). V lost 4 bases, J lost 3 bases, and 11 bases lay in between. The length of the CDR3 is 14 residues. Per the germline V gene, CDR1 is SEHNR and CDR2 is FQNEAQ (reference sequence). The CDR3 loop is CASSSDGGTDTQYF. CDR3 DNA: TGTGCCAGCAGCTCCGATGGGGGAACAGATACGCAGTATTTT.

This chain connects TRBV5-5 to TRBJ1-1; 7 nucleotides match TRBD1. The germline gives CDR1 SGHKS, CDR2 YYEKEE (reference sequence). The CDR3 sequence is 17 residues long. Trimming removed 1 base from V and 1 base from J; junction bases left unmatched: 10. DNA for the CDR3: TGTGCCAGCAGCTTGAAAGGACCGGGACAGAGGAACACTGAAGCTTTCTTT. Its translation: CASSLKGPGQRNTEAFF.

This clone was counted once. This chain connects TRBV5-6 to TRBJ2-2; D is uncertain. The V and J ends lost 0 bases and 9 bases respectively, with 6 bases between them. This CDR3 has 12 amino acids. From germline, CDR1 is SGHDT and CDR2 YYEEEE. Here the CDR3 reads CASSLGDRELFF. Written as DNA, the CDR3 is TGTGCCAGCAGCTTGGGGGATCGGGAGCTGTTTTTT.